This TCR beta chain was sequenced for a study of patients and donors after allogeneic stem cell transplantation. V lost 2 bases and J lost 0, with 11 bases in between. CDR1 is SGHTA and CDR2 is FQGNSA in the germline V gene. The CDR3 has 17 residues. A single record per CDR3 protein comes from TCRdb applying MiXCR to the RT-PCR reads. The sample gives 920,000 or so distinct CDR3 sequences, more than 15% of which show up once; 6% is in the top ten. This clonotype was counted between two and nine times. V and J are TRBV7-2 and TRBJ1-6; the D is unclear. The sequenced sample was blood, either unsorted or a sorted T cell fraction (not recorded which). The TCR comes from a human donor who was either an allogeneic HSCT recipient or a stem cell or donor lymphocyte infusion donor (not recorded which). It is not recorded whose cells these are; they may come from a transplant donor. This CDR3 reads CASSLIPGSSYNSPLHF. The CDR3 bases are TGTGCCAGCAGCTTAATTCCGGGGAGCTCCTATAATTCACCCCTCCACTTT.